The present entry profiles one T cell receptor beta chain with its context. Trimming at V came to 4 bases and at J to 4 bases, leaving 5 bases not matched to a gene. Per the germline V gene, CDR1 is LGHNA and CDR2 is YSLEER. The CDR3 is 15 amino acids. Only in-frame clones appear in the TCRdb table, and some are missing; sequencing was by immunoSEQ multiplex PCR. Of more than 75,000 clones listed, approximately 88% are singletons. The entry originates in a study of control samples from healthy donors and cancer patients. Sequencing was carried out using PBMCs. This rearrangement joins TRBV4-3 to TRBJ1-3; TRBD1 matches 9 bases. The receptor was derived from a man between 65 and 79 years old with lung cancer. CDR3 nucleotide sequence: TGCGCCAGCAGCCCCGGGACAGGGAGCGGAAACACCATATATTTT. Amino acid sequence: CASSPGTGSGNTIYF.